A single sample is the source of the 17 T cell receptor beta chains below, sequenced in a study of human T cells and chemical hapten exposure. Using its own MiXCR run on the RACE reads, TCRdb lists one record per CDR3 protein. This table holds some 350,000 distinct CDR3 sequences, about 6% found once. Stated time point: patch test 2, 6 weeks after DPC sensitization. Specified treatment: therapeutic diphenylcyclopropenone sensitization with weekly scalp DPC. The source was whole blood, collected in connection with sensitization to the hapten diphenylcyclopropenone (DPC). The receptors were gathered from a woman between 18 and 29 years old with alopecia areata. Some clones in this sample may be carry-over from other donors' samples.

At least ten counts were recorded for this clonotype. The chain is built from TRBV6-6 and TRBJ1-6; no firm D call. CDR1 is MNHNY, CDR2 SVGAGI, per germline (reference sequence). V lost 6 bases and J 10 bases, leaving 19 bases between the germline ends. CDR3 length: 15 residues. The CDR3 sequence: CASRPDGAGGSPLHF. In nucleotides, the CDR3 is TGTGCCAGCAGGCCCGACGGCGCTGGAGGGTCACCCCTCCACTTT.

This clonotype was observed many times. V is TRBV6-5 and J is TRBJ1-5; D is undetermined. This CDR3 region has 14 residues. The V end lost 7 bases, the J end lost 0 bases, and 10 bases lay between the germline ends. Germline V gives CDR1 MNHEY, CDR2 SVGAGI. The CDR3 coding sequence is TGTGCCAGCAATAGTATAGGTAGCAATCAGCCCCAGCATTTT. This sequence encodes CASNSIGSNQPQHF.

This clonotype has just a few counts. This chain uses TRBV10-3 with TRBJ2-7; D gene ambiguous. CDR1 is ENHRY and CDR2 is SYGVKD in the germline V gene. V dropped 3 bases and J dropped 1 base, with 4 bases sitting between them. CDR3 size: 12 residues. In nucleotides, the CDR3 is TGTGCCATCAGTGACCCGTCCTACGAGCAGTACTTC. Amino acids: CAISDPSYEQYF.

This clonotype was recorded at least ten times. The chain carries TRBV28 and TRBJ1-2; TRBD1 might be the D (5 bases). The V end was cut by 3 bases, the J end by 0 bases, with 8 bases between. Germline CDR1 is MDHEN and CDR2 is SYDVKM. CDR3 length: 14 amino acids. This CDR3 reads CASSLGGSNYGYTF. The CDR3 bases are TGTGCCAGCAGTTTGGGGGGATCTAACTATGGCTACACCTTC.

This chain joins TRBV6-1 and TRBJ1-2; D is undetermined. Germline CDR1 MNHNS, CDR2 SASEGT. This CDR3 has 14 amino acids. V was pared by 7 bases and J by 11 bases, with 23 bases between. This CDR3 reads CASNTPWTALIYTF. DNA for the CDR3: TGTGCCAGCAATACTCCGTGGACCGCTCTTATTTACACCTTC.

V and J are TRBV20-1 and TRBJ1-1, with 8 bases aligning to TRBD1. The germline CDR1 and CDR2 sequences are DFQATT and SNEGSKA (reference sequence). V lost 3 bases and J lost 4; bases outside the gene matches: 4. This CDR3 has 13 residues. As DNA, the CDR3 is TGCAGTGCTAGTGGACAGGGACCCACTGAAGCTTTCTTT. Its translation is CSASGQGPTEAFF.

This clonotype has ten or more counts. The rearrangement joins TRBV29-1 to TRBJ2-5; TRBD1 is a possible D gene (5 bases). The CDR3 sequence is 12 residues long. V lost 8 bases, J lost 1 base, and 11 bases lay in between. Germline lookup yields CDR1 SQVTM and CDR2 ANQGSEA. This chain's CDR3 is CSFTGVQETQYF. The CDR3 nucleotides are TGCAGCTTTACAGGTGTCCAAGAGACCCAGTACTTC.

This clonotype was detected a few times. V is TRBV5-4 and J is TRBJ1-1, with D tentatively TRBD1 (6 bases). CDR3 length: 12 residues. Deletions cut 7 bases from V and 10 bases from J, with 17 bases between. The germline gives CDR1 SGHNT, CDR2 YYREEE (reference sequence). As DNA, the CDR3 is TGTGCCAGCGCCGCACTGGACAGCCCAGCTTTCTTT. Protein: CASAALDSPAFF.

Here the CDR3 DNA reads TGCGCCAGCAGCCAAGACTGGGAGGGCACTGAAGCTTTCTTT. Encoded protein: CASSQDWEGTEAFF. This chain connects TRBV4-3 to TRBJ1-1; no definite D call. Between the trimmed V and J ends, which lost 0 bases and 4 bases, there was a span of 9 bases. Germline CDR1 and CDR2: LGHNA and YSLEER. The length of the CDR3 is 14 residues.

This clonotype was detected many times. This chain links TRBV25-1 with TRBJ2-7; 10 nucleotides line up with TRBD2. The CDR3 is made up of 14 amino acids. J was trimmed by 7 bases and V by 4 bases; bases with no gene match: 7. CDR1 is MGHDK and CDR2 is SYGVNS in the germline V gene. CDR3 sequence reads: CASSATSGTWEQYF. CDR3 nucleotides: TGTGCCAGCAGTGCCACTAGCGGGACGTGGGAGCAGTACTTC.

V usage is TRBV18 and J usage is TRBJ2-3; 9 bases line up with TRBD2. Germline CDR1 KGHSH, CDR2 LQKENI. The trim removed 0 bases at V and 6 bases at J, leaving 7 bases unmatched. This CDR3 spans 16 amino acids. The CDR3 coding sequence is TGTGCCAGCTCACCACCGCTAGCGGGGTTACTGGATACGCAGTATTTT. Translated: CASSPPLAGLLDTQYF.

This chain links TRBV10-3 with TRBJ2-7; D may correspond to TRBD1 or TRBD2 (5 bases each). The CDR3 is 13 amino acids. V lost 7 bases and J 4 bases, leaving 14 bases between the germline ends. CDR1 ENHRY and CDR2 SYGVKD come from the germline V gene. The CDR3 bases are TGTGCCATCACCGGGACCGACCCATACGAGCAGTACTTC. It codes for CAITGTDPYEQYF.

The chain combines TRBV5-1 with TRBJ1-6, with a weak D call TRBD1 (6 bases). V lost 5 bases to trimming and J lost 11 bases, with 11 bases between them. The CDR3 extends over 12 amino acids. The germline V gene has CDR1 SGHRS and CDR2 YFSETQ. The chain's CDR3 is CASSTGTPPLHF. The CDR3, as DNA: TGCGCCAGCAGTACAGGGACACCACCCCTCCACTTT.

This clonotype was recorded a few times. V and J are TRBV20-1 and TRBJ1-3; D is ambiguous. Between the trimmed V and J ends, which lost 6 bases and 0 bases, there was a span of 12 bases. Germline lookup yields CDR1 DFQATT and CDR2 SNEGSKA (reference sequence). The CDR3 covers 14 residues. The CDR3 protein is CSAERGSSGNTIYF. The CDR3 DNA sequence: TGCAGTGCGGAACGTGGGAGCTCTGGAAACACCATATATTTT.

This clonotype was seen ten or more times. This sequence joins TRBV5-6 and TRBJ2-3; D unresolved. The CDR3 is 13 amino acids. Germline CDR1 is SGHDT and CDR2 is YYEEEE. With 4 bases removed from V and 4 bases from J, the gap between germline ends came to 10 bases. CDR3 region: CASSGNLADTQYF. Written as DNA, the CDR3 is TGTGCCAGCAGCGGCAACCTAGCAGATACGCAGTATTTT.

This clonotype has just a few counts. The genes are TRBV20-1 and TRBJ2-3; D is possibly TRBD2 (5 bases). CDR1 is DFQATT and CDR2 is SNEGSKA in the germline V gene (reference sequence). This CDR3 region has 14 residues. The ends were cut back, 2 bases at V and 4 bases at J, with 13 bases in the middle. The DNA for the CDR3 is TGCAGTGCTAGAAGGTCCTGGGGAGCAGATACGCAGTATTTT. Its protein product is CSARRSWGADTQYF.

In this sample, this clonotype turned up a few times. The chain links TRBV6-2 or TRBV6-3 to TRBJ1-5; 9 nucleotides line up with TRBD1. The CDR3 is 16 residues long. Per germline, CDR1 MNHEY and CDR2 SVGEGT. Trimming removed 7 bases from V and 1 base from J; junction bases left unmatched: 8. The CDR3 sequence: CASTPMGQGSNQPQHF. The CDR3 DNA follows: TGTGCCAGCACCCCCATGGGACAGGGAAGCAATCAGCCCCAGCATTTT.